These 30 T cell receptor beta chains share one sample of origin, sequenced in a study of CD8+ T cells in alopecia areata. Following RNA extraction, reverse transcription yielded cDNA that acted as the sequencing template. TCRdb's table, derived via immunoSEQ multiplex PCR, lists solely in-frame clones and lacks some. The sample yields approximately 110,000 clones, without any singletons. Sequencing was carried out using lesional skin. Receptors originate from a C3H/HeJ mouse with alopecia areata. Mouse strain MHC haplotype: H2-k.

A note on this clone: Gene names are the mouse ones. The read is 4 residues too short to cover the CDR3 end, so that end is filled in from the germline J gene. The chain carries TRBV1 and TRBJ1-1; 11 positions match TRBD1. There are 16 residues in the CDR3. Trimming cost V 0 bases and J 3 bases; bases outside gene matches: 3. The germline V gene has CDR1 NSQYPW and CDR2 LRSPGD (reference sequence). CDR3 region: CTCSAEGQGADTEVFF. The covered CDR3 bases are TGCACCTGCAGTGCAGAAGGACAGGGGGCGGACACA. Complete variable domain (other parts from reference TRBV1 and TRBJ1-1): VTLLEQNPRWRLVPRGQAVNLRCILKNSQYPWMSWYQQDLQKQLQWLFTLRSPGDKEVKSLPGADYLATRVTDTELRLQVANMSQGRTLYCTCSAEGQGADTEVFFGKGTRLTVV.

This clone was detected only a few times. The genes and germline here are from mouse. The read is 4 residues too short to cover the CDR3 end, so that end is filled in from the germline J gene. V gene TRBV13-3 combines with J gene TRBJ1-4; D is perhaps TRBD1 (5 bases). CDR3 length equals 16 residues. Germline CDR1 and CDR2: NNHDY and SYVADS. Trimming pared 4 bases from V and 0 bases from J, leaving 13 bases between. CDR3 loop: CASSPLTAISNERLFF. CDR3 DNA, as far as it was read: TGTGCCAGCAGTCCTCTGACAGCTATTTCCAACGAA.

As to this clone: Each gene name is a mouse one. The observed sequence ends 4 residues before the CDR3 terminus, with the missing tail filled in from the germline J gene. The genes are TRBV13-3 and TRBJ2-2, with 10 bases identical to TRBD2. Trimming at V came to 2 bases and at J to 4 bases, leaving 5 bases not matched to a gene. This CDR3 contains 16 residues. The germline CDR1 and CDR2 sequences are NNHDY and SYVADS. CDR3 sequence: CASSDPGLGPTGQLYF. The sequenced part of the CDR3 DNA is TGTGCCAGCAGTGACCCGGGACTGGGGCCCACCGGG.

Only a few counts were recorded for this clone. TCRdb's protein and the translated DNA diverge at residue 15; the protein reported here is the translation of the DNA. Genes and germline are mouse. Coverage ceases 3 residues before the CDR3 finishes, and the germline J gene fills in the end. The chain joins TRBV1 to TRBJ1-6; D perhaps matches TRBD1 (5 bases). TRBJ1-6 has ORF status, its function being uncertain. Between the trimmed V and J ends, which lost 0 bases and 0 bases, there was a span of 12 bases. The CDR3 consists of 18 residues. Germline CDR1 is NSQYPW and CDR2 is LRSPGD (reference sequence). The covered CDR3 bases are TGCACCTGCAGTGCAGAAAGCGGGGGGGATTCCTATAATTCGCCC. The encoded protein is CTCSAESGGDSYNSP. From start to end, the CDR3 is CTCSAESGGDSYNSPLYF.

With regard to this clone: All gene names here are mouse names. The sequence runs out 4 residues before the end of the CDR3; the remainder is reconstructed from the germline J gene. The chain has TRBV31 and TRBJ2-2, with 8 bases lining up with TRBD2. This CDR3 region has 16 residues. Germline V gene lookup returns CDR1 GKSSPN and CDR2 SITVG. The CDR3 is CAWSLTVGGINGQLYF. The part of the CDR3 DNA that was read is TGTGCCTGGAGTCTAACGGTGGGGGGGATCAACGGG.

This clone has a handful of counts. The listed genes are named as in mouse. CDR3 residues: CASGETGGDAETLYF. The part of the CDR3 DNA that was read is TGTGCCAGCGGTGAAACTGGGGGGGATGCAGAA. The genes are TRBV13-2 and TRBJ2-3, with 10 bases aligning to TRBD2. The sequence runs out 4 residues before the end of the CDR3; the remainder is reconstructed from the germline J gene. This CDR3 has 15 residues. V lost 2 bases, J lost 2 bases, and 2 bases stayed unmatched. Germline V gives CDR1 NNHNN, CDR2 SYGAGS (reference sequence).

There are a few counts of this clone. Each gene name is a mouse one. The CDR3 end falls 4 residues outside the read, so it is completed with the germline J gene. V gene TRBV17 combines with J gene TRBJ2-5; TRBD2 aligns across 7 bases. V lost 6 bases, J lost 0 bases, and 6 bases stayed unmatched. CDR3 length equals 15 residues. Germline V gene data show CDR1 as MNHDT and CDR2 as YYDKIL. The sequenced part of the CDR3 DNA is TGTGCTAGCAGCATCCTGGGGGATAACCAAGAC. Translation gives CASSILGDNQD. The full CDR3 sequence reads CASSILGDNQDTQYF. The whole variable domain, filled in from reference TRBV17 and TRBJ2-5, reads DTTVKQNPRYKLARVGKPVNLICSQTMNHDTMYWYQKKPNQAPKLLLFYYDKILNREADTFEKFQSSRPNNSFCSLYIGSAGLEYSAMYLCASSILGDNQDTQYFGPGTRLLVL.

A note on this clone: Gene and germline names: mouse. Read coverage stops 4 residues before the CDR3 terminus; the germline J gene supplies the remainder. The chain joins TRBV13-3 to TRBJ2-7, with 10 nucleotides matching TRBD2. The CDR3 totals 14 residues. Germline lookup yields CDR1 NNHDY and CDR2 SYVADS. The part of the CDR3 DNA that was read is TGTGCCAGCAGACCCTGGGGGGGCTCATAT. Its protein is CASRPWGGSY. The CDR3, in full, reads CASRPWGGSYEQYF.

This clone was picked up many times. Each gene name is a mouse one. The read terminates 4 residues ahead of where the CDR3 ends, so the germline J gene completes it. The chain has TRBV13-3 and TRBJ1-2, with D perhaps TRBD1 (6 bases). The CDR3 runs 14 residues. Trimming took off 5 bases at V and 1 base at J, with 12 bases between the two ends. Germline CDR1 NNHDY, CDR2 SYVADS. The CDR3 region is CASRGTNKNSDYTF. CDR3 DNA, as far as it was read: TGTGCCAGCAGAGGGACAAACAAAAACTCC.

In regard to this clone: Genes here carry mouse names. The CDR3 end lies 4 residues beyond the end of the read and is filled in from the germline J gene. The chain links TRBV19 to TRBJ2-4, with 8 bases lining up with TRBD2. CDR3 length equals 13 residues. CDR1 FNHDT and CDR2 SITEND come from the germline V gene (reference sequence). CDR3 in amino acids: CASSIRTGNTLYF. The covered CDR3 bases are TGTGCCAGCAGTATACGGACTGGGAAC.

This clone was found a few times. The genes and germline here are from mouse. The observed sequence ends 4 residues before the CDR3 terminus, with the missing tail filled in from the germline J gene. The V call is TRBV1, the J call TRBJ2-3; a possible D gene is TRBD1 (5 bases). Germline lookup yields CDR1 NSQYPW and CDR2 LRSPGD (reference sequence). With 5 bases removed from V and 3 bases from J, the gap between germline ends came to 9 bases. The CDR3 is 13 residues long. The CDR3 sequence: CTCSPRQAETLYF. The CDR3 bases that were read are TGCACCTGCAGTCCGCGACAGGCAGAA.

This clone was seen a handful of times. Gene names are mouse gene names. With the read ending 4 residues before the CDR3 end, the germline J gene is used to fill in that end. The V call is TRBV13-3, the J call TRBJ1-1; TRBD1 is a possible D gene (6 bases). Germline V gene lookup returns CDR1 NNHDY and CDR2 SYVADS. This CDR3 comprises 13 residues. Incomplete CDR3 DNA: TGTGCCAGCAGTATGACTGGGGGGCGA. It is translated as CASSMTGGR. The CDR3, in full, reads CASSMTGGREVFF.

This clone was counted a few times. Each gene name is a mouse one. The read terminates 4 residues before the CDR3 end, so the remaining end is supplied by the germline J gene. This rearrangement joins TRBV1 to TRBJ2-7, with 9 nucleotides matching TRBD1. Per the germline V gene, CDR1 is NSQYPW and CDR2 is LRSPGD (reference sequence). V lost 0 bases and J lost 2; bases outside the gene matches: 2. This CDR3 is 15 amino acids long. CDR3 DNA, as far as it was read: TGCACCTGCAGTGCAGATAACAGGGGGCCCTAT. It yields the protein CTCSADNRGPY. The CDR3, in full, reads CTCSADNRGPYEQYF.

This clone turned up a few times. At residue 11, the translated DNA and the protein in TCRdb do not agree; the protein given here is derived from the DNA. The gene names here belong to mouse. The CDR3 goes on 3 residues after the read ends, and that part is filled in from the germline J gene. The genes are TRBV31 and TRBJ1-3, with no clear D. The germline V gene encodes CDR1 GKSSPN and CDR2 SITVG. This CDR3 contains 14 residues. V lost 1 base, J lost 0 bases, and 7 bases lay in between. The DNA read from the CDR3 is TGTGCCTGGAGTCCCCAGAATTCTGGAAATACG. It translates to CAWSPQNSGNT. The entire CDR3 protein is CAWSPQNSGNTLYF.

Only a few counts were recorded for this clone. The germline and genes are mouse ones. Sequencing ends 4 residues short of the CDR3 end; the germline J gene provides the rest. V and J are TRBV1 and TRBJ2-3; 7 bases align to TRBD1. The V gene end was trimmed by 3 bases and the J gene end by 3 bases; junction bases not matched to a gene: 6. The CDR3 length is 15 residues. Germline-derived CDR1 and CDR2 are NSQYPW and LRSPGD (reference sequence). The CDR3: CTCSASQGQAETLYF. CDR3 bases read: TGCACCTGCAGTGCCTCACAGGGGCAGGCAGAA.

Regarding this clone: The gene names given are mouse names. The CDR3 end falls 4 residues outside the read, so it is completed with the germline J gene. The chain combines TRBV1 with TRBJ2-3; D perhaps matches TRBD1 (5 bases). Germline-derived CDR1 and CDR2 are NSQYPW and LRSPGD (reference sequence). There are 15 residues in the CDR3. Trimming cost V 5 bases and J 0 bases, with 12 bases left between them. The CDR3 is CTCSTRTTSAETLYF. The CDR3 bases that were read are TGCACCTGCAGTACTCGGACAACTAGTGCAGAA.

This clone was counted a few times. Genes here carry mouse names. The read ends 4 residues shy of where the CDR3 ends; the end is completed using the germline J gene. The rearrangement uses TRBV13-3 and TRBJ1-2, with D possibly matching TRBD1 (5 bases). The CDR3 contains 13 residues. The germline V gene has CDR1 NNHDY and CDR2 SYVADS. This CDR3 is CASSDRAGPDYTF. The CDR3 bases that were read are TGTGCCAGCAGTGATAGGGCAGGGCCC.

This clone qualifies as large. At residue 12, the TCRdb protein and translated DNA are inconsistent; the protein given comes from the DNA. These gene names are mouse names. Sequencing ends 3 residues short of the CDR3 end; the germline J gene provides the rest. The chain employs TRBV13-3 and TRBJ1-6, with D possibly TRBD1 on 5 matching bases. TRBJ1-6 is reported as an ORF; its role is uncertain. Germline values: CDR1 NNHDY, CDR2 SYVADS. Trimming took 2 bases from V and 0 from J, leaving 6 bases between them. The CDR3 is made up of 15 amino acids. The CDR3 is CASSEGGSYNSPLYF. CDR3 DNA, as far as it was read: TGTGCCAGCAGTGAGGGGGGTTCCTATAATTCGCCC.

In its sample, this clone was seen a few times. Germline and genes here are mouse. Coverage ceases 4 residues before the CDR3 finishes, and the germline J gene fills in the end. This chain connects TRBV13-3 to TRBJ2-4, with 8 positions matching TRBD2. The junction had 5 bases not matched to a gene; V was cut back by 2 bases and J by 0 bases. The CDR3 loop spans 16 amino acids. Germline V gives CDR1 NNHDY, CDR2 SYVADS. The CDR3 DNA, read in part, is TGTGCCAGCAGTGAACCGGGACTGGCTAGTCAAAAC. The encoded protein is CASSEPGLASQN. The whole CDR3 reads CASSEPGLASQNTLYF.

A remark on this clone: The translated DNA and TCRdb's protein are not identical at residue 10; the protein here was translated from the DNA. Germline and genes here are mouse. The read stops 3 residues short of the end of the CDR3; the missing end is completed from the germline J gene. The chain is built from TRBV19 and TRBJ1-3; possible D gene TRBD1, 5 bases. Germline lookup yields CDR1 FNHDT and CDR2 SITEND (reference sequence). The germline V and J ends were trimmed by 7 bases and 0 bases, with 8 bases remaining between them. This CDR3 contains 13 residues. The chain's CDR3 is CASGQISGNTLYF. CDR3 DNA (partial): TGTGCCAGCGGACAAATTTCTGGAAATACG.

This clone was found a few times. Each gene name is a mouse one. Partial CDR3 DNA: TGCACCTGCAGTGCGGGACTGGGGGGGCGGTGGGCT. Its translation is CTCSAGLGGRWA. The entire CDR3 protein reads CTCSAGLGGRWAEQFF. The gene calls are TRBV1 and TRBJ2-1, with 14 bases identical to TRBD2. Sequencing ends 4 residues short of the CDR3 end; the germline J gene provides the rest. This CDR3 region has 16 residues. Germline-derived CDR1 and CDR2 are NSQYPW and LRSPGD (reference sequence).

This clone was observed at least ten times. Genes and germline come from the mouse. The observed sequence ends 4 residues before the CDR3 terminus, with the missing tail filled in from the germline J gene. The chain employs TRBV13-3 and TRBJ2-5; 8 bases are a match to TRBD1. The junction had 3 bases not matched to a gene; V was cut back by 1 base and J by 2 bases. The length of the CDR3 is 15 residues. In germline, CDR1 is NNHDY, CDR2 SYVADS. Incomplete CDR3 DNA: TGTGCCAGCAGTGATCCCGACAGGGGCCAAGAC. Translated: CASSDPDRGQD. The complete CDR3 protein is CASSDPDRGQDTQYF.

Comments on this clone: The listed TCRdb protein conflicts with the DNA translation at residue 11, and the protein shown is translated directly from the DNA. The listed genes are named as in mouse. Read coverage stops 3 residues before the CDR3 terminus; the germline J gene supplies the remainder. The chain combines TRBV19 with TRBJ1-3; possibly TRBD1 for D (5 bases). The CDR3 has 14 residues. Germline-derived CDR1 and CDR2 are FNHDT and SITEND (reference sequence). Trimming stripped 4 bases from V and 3 bases from J, with 11 bases between. CDR3 bases read: TGTGCCAGCAGTTCCCCGGGGGGTGGAAATACG. It encodes CASSSPGGGNT. The complete CDR3 sequence is CASSSPGGGNTLYF.

Points on this clone: The germline and genes are mouse ones. The read is 4 residues too short to cover the CDR3 end, so that end is filled in from the germline J gene. The chain links TRBV13-3 to TRBJ1-4, with D perhaps TRBD1 (6 bases). Germline assignment: CDR1 NNHDY and CDR2 SYVADS. This CDR3 region has 15 residues. The V end was cut by 1 base, the J end by 6 bases, with 13 bases between. CDR3 DNA, as far as it was read: TGTGCCAGCAGTGATCAGCACAGGGCAGACGAA. Translated, it gives CASSDQHRADE. The full CDR3 is CASSDQHRADERLFF.

On this clone: Germline and genes here are mouse. The read finishes 4 residues shy of the CDR3 end, and the germline J gene is used to complete it. The V gene is TRBV13-3, the J gene TRBJ2-5; 11 nucleotides match TRBD1. CDR1 is NNHDY and CDR2 is SYVADS in the germline V gene. The CDR3 has 13 residues. This chain's CDR3 is CASRDRGEDTQYF. The DNA read from the CDR3 is TGTGCCAGTCGGGACAGGGGGGAAGAC.

This clone was detected ten times or more. Germline and genes here are mouse. Read coverage stops 4 residues before the CDR3 terminus; the germline J gene supplies the remainder. The V call is TRBV13-3, the J call TRBJ2-5; 7 nucleotides line up with TRBD2. The CDR3 spans 15 residues. Germline loops: CDR1 NNHDY, CDR2 SYVADS. The V gene end was trimmed by 2 bases and the J gene end by 0 bases; junction bases not matched to a gene: 3. The CDR3 is CASSDGWGNQDTQYF. The sequenced CDR3 bases are TGTGCCAGCAGTGACGGCTGGGGGAACCAAGAC.

This clone was detected a few times. Mouse germline and gene names are used. The read comes to an end 4 residues before the CDR3 does, leaving the germline J gene to fill in the end. Other nucleotide sequences in the sample specify the same CDR3. The chain links TRBV13-3 to TRBJ1-1, with TRBD1 as a possible D gene (6 bases). The CDR3 runs to 12 residues. From germline, CDR1 is NNHDY and CDR2 SYVADS. CDR3 sequence reads: CASRPQGTEVFF. The CDR3 DNA, read in part, is TGTGCCAGCAGGCCTCAGGGGACA.

Points on this clone: Gene names are mouse gene names. With the read ending 4 residues before the CDR3 end, the germline J gene is used to fill in that end. The genes are TRBV1 and TRBJ1-1, with 8 bases aligning to TRBD1. From germline, CDR1 is NSQYPW and CDR2 LRSPGD (reference sequence). This CDR3 is built from 15 residues. J lost 0 bases, V lost 2 bases, and 2 bases had no gene match. Here the CDR3 reads CTCSARQGKNTEVFF. The covered CDR3 bases are TGCACCTGCAGTGCAAGACAGGGGAAGAACACA. The full variable domain, with the rest looked up from reference TRBV1 and TRBJ1-1, is VTLLEQNPRWRLVPRGQAVNLRCILKNSQYPWMSWYQQDLQKQLQWLFTLRSPGDKEVKSLPGADYLATRVTDTELRLQVANMSQGRTLYCTCSARQGKNTEVFFGKGTRLTVV.

On this clone itself: All gene names here are mouse names. The read gets to within 4 residues of the CDR3 end, and the germline J gene fills in the rest. V is TRBV13-3 and J is TRBJ2-1, with D perhaps TRBD2 (5 bases). CDR1 NNHDY and CDR2 SYVADS come from the germline V gene. This CDR3 contains 14 residues. The ends were cut back, 2 bases at V and 3 bases at J, with 9 bases in the middle. The DNA read from the CDR3 is TGTGCCAGCAGTGAAGAGCTGGGCTATGCT. It encodes CASSEELGYA. The complete CDR3 reads CASSEELGYAEQFF.

Concerning this clone itself: Here the gene names and germline are mouse. The read is 4 residues too short to cover the CDR3 end, so that end is filled in from the germline J gene. The chain recombines TRBV13-3 with TRBJ2-4, with D possibly TRBD2 on 6 matching bases. This CDR3 contains 14 residues. Trimming removed 3 bases from V and 2 bases from J, with 10 bases in between. Germline loops: CDR1 NNHDY, CDR2 SYVADS. The CDR3 here is CASSGLGLQNTLYF. CDR3 DNA (partial): TGTGCCAGCAGTGGTCTGGGGCTTCAAAAC.